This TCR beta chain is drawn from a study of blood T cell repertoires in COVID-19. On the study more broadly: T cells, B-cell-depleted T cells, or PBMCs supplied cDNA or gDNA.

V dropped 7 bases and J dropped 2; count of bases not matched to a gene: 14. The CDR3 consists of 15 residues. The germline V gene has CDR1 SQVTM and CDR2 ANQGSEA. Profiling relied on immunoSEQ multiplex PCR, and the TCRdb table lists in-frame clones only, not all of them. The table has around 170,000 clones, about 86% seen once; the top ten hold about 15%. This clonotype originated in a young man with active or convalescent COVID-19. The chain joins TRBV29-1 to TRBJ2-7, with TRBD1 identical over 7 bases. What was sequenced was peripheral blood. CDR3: CSASRTGRGPYEQYV. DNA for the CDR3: TGCAGCGCTTCCAGGACAGGACGAGGGCCCTACGAGCAGTACGTC.